The entry below gives a single TCR beta chain sequence along with its context. TCRdb's table, derived via immunoSEQ multiplex PCR, lists solely in-frame clones and lacks some. Of around 65,000 clones listed, roughly 86% are singletons. The CDR3 spans 14 residues. Trimming cost V 6 bases and J 2 bases; bases outside gene matches: 2. CDR1 LNHDA and CDR2 SQIVND come from the germline V gene (reference sequence). The sample originates from a study of T cell changes during pregnancy in multiple sclerosis. The sequences come from peripheral blood, collected in the first trimester of pregnancy. The source of this sequence is a female donor with multiple sclerosis, enrolled in a pregnancy study. This chain links TRBV19 with TRBJ2-2; TRBD2 matches at 8 bases. The CDR3, as DNA: TGTGCCAGTAGAACTAGCGGCAACACCGGGGAGCTGTTTTTT. As protein: CASRTSGNTGELFF.